The 3 T cell receptor beta chains listed next were all sequenced from one sample in a study of blood T cell repertoires in COVID-19. Data came from immunoSEQ multiplex PCR; TCRdb stores just in-frame clones and leaves some out. This sample has about 320,000 clones, with roughly 90% found just once. Input material: PBMCs or T cells enriched from blood (not recorded which). The receptors originated from a woman aged 18-29 years who had recovered from COVID-19.

This chain links TRBV5-8 with TRBJ1-1; D uncertain. CDR3 length: 18 residues. Per the germline V gene, CDR1 is SGHTS and CDR2 is YDEGEE. The V end lost 0 bases, the J end lost 7 bases, and 25 bases lay between the germline ends. The DNA of the CDR3 is TGTGCCAGCAGCTTGGGTACGGTGTACAGCCTCGAAACCAGTGAAGCTTTCTTT. Protein: CASSLGTVYSLETSEAFF.

The CDR3: CASSQGLARYEQYF. CDR3 bases: TGTGCCAGCAGCCAAGGACTAGCGCGTTACGAGCAGTACTTC. The chain uses TRBV13 and TRBJ2-7; 9 nucleotides line up with TRBD2. Looked up from germline, CDR1 is PRHDT and CDR2 is FYEKMQ (reference sequence). V was clipped by 5 bases and J by 4 bases; unmatched bases: 6. The CDR3 is made up of 14 amino acids.

The J gene is TRBJ2-1, the V gene TRBV6-1; tentative D call: TRBD2 (5 bases). Trimming cost V 2 bases and J 0 bases, with 8 bases left between them. The V gene's germline CDR1 is MNHNS and CDR2 SASEGT. This CDR3 has 15 amino acids. The CDR3: CASSEIGSSYNEQFF. CDR3 sequence (DNA): TGTGCCAGCAGTGAAATAGGGAGCTCCTACAATGAGCAGTTCTTC.